These 18 T cell receptor beta chains share one sample of origin, sequenced in a study of TIL therapy for anti-PD-1-resistant metastatic lung cancer (dated by TCRdb to the early 2020s). TCR beta CDR3 regions were amplified from genomic DNA by bias-controlled multiplex PCR with the immunoSEQ v3 hsTCRB kit. This immuneACCESS table, as held by TCRdb, lists in-frame sequences with V and J called but not all clones. Of the missing ones, under half trace to an unresolved V gene in checked studies; the others have no known cause. Here the sample has 50,000 to 70,000 clones; around 68% occur a single time. Over 6.5% of the sample is in the top ten clones. Taken with the paper, the label for time point translates to: pre-treatment sample, taken before nivolumab and TIL therapy. The input for sequencing was blood, taken at baseline. Source of these receptors: a person aged 25 to 85 with non-small cell lung cancer.

V and J are TRBV9 and TRBJ1-2; TRBD1 agrees at 10 bases. Germline V CDR1 and CDR2: SGDLS, YYNGEE. The CDR3 is 14 residues long. The V gene end was trimmed by 5 bases and the J gene end by 8 bases; junction bases not matched to a gene: 9. CDR3 residues: CASRTGTGDFGYTF. For the CDR3, the DNA is TGTGCCAGCAGAACCGGGACAGGGGACTTCGGCTACACCTTC.

The CDR3 DNA reads as TGCGCCAGCAGCCAAGAGCATGGCGGGGGTTACAATGAGCAGTTCTTC. It codes for CASSQEHGGGYNEQFF. The V and J genes are TRBV4-1 and TRBJ2-1, with 7 nucleotides matching TRBD2. The CDR3 has 16 residues. Per germline, CDR1 MGHRA and CDR2 YSYEKL. V gave up 0 bases and J gave up 4 bases; unmatched junction bases: 6.

The chain recombines TRBV5-1 with TRBJ2-3; D gene ambiguous. Trimming left V 1 base short and J 5 bases short, with 11 bases between. CDR1 is SGHRS and CDR2 is YFSETQ in the germline V gene. The CDR3 consists of 14 residues. In nucleotides, the CDR3 is TGCGCCAGCAGCTTGAAGGACCGCCAAGATACGCAGTATTTT. Amino acid sequence: CASSLKDRQDTQYF.

The chain employs TRBV6-1 and TRBJ2-7, with TRBD1 as a possible D gene (5 bases). This CDR3 has 15 amino acids. V lost 3 bases, J lost 4 bases, and 16 bases lay in between. Germline loops: CDR1 MNHNS, CDR2 SASEGT. Here the CDR3 reads CASSETDYLVYEQYF. The CDR3 bases are TGTGCCAGCAGTGAGACAGATTATTTAGTGTACGAGCAGTACTTC.

The V gene is TRBV5-1, the J gene TRBJ1-6, with a weak D call TRBD1 (5 bases). Germline lookup yields CDR1 SGHRS and CDR2 YFSETQ. The ends were cut back, 0 bases at V and 2 bases at J, with 9 bases in the middle. The CDR3 is 16 amino acids. This CDR3 reads CASSLATGPYNSPLHF. The CDR3 DNA sequence: TGCGCCAGCAGCTTGGCCACGGGGCCCTATAATTCACCCCTCCACTTT.

The chain is built from TRBV7-9 and TRBJ1-1; D call uncertain. Germline V CDR1 and CDR2: SEHNR, FQNEAQ (reference sequence). There are 12 residues in the CDR3. With 2 bases removed from V and 7 bases from J, the gap between germline ends came to 8 bases. Here the CDR3 DNA reads TGTGCCAGCAGCTTAAGCGGACTTGAAGCTTTCTTT. It specifies CASSLSGLEAFF.

This clone was seen a few times. The chain has TRBV19 and TRBJ1-1; 7 nucleotides line up with TRBD1. The V gene end was trimmed by 3 bases and the J gene end by 1 base; junction bases not matched to a gene: 2. This CDR3 is built from 14 residues. Germline loops: CDR1 LNHDA, CDR2 SQIVND (reference sequence). The CDR3 DNA reads as TGTGCCAGTAGTATCTGGACAGGGAACACTGAAGCTTTCTTT. Protein product: CASSIWTGNTEAFF.

The sample holds a few counts of this clone. The chain links TRBV7-8 to TRBJ1-5; 7 bases align to TRBD1. The CDR3 consists of 15 residues. V was pared by 1 base and J by 5 bases, with 5 bases of the junction left unmatched. CDR1 and CDR2 (germline): SGHVS, FQNEAQ. CDR3 sequence (DNA): TGTGCCAGCAGCTTAGGCGGGACAGCTTATCAGCCCCAGCATTTT. Residues: CASSLGGTAYQPQHF.

The gene calls are TRBV2 and TRBJ1-5, with D perhaps TRBD1 (5 bases). The germline V gene has CDR1 SNHLY and CDR2 FYNNEI. Trimming cost V 4 bases and J 5 bases, with 12 bases left between them. This CDR3 is 14 amino acids long. CDR3 residues: CASSAGTEDQPQHF. Written as DNA, the CDR3 is TGTGCCAGCAGTGCCGGGACGGAGGATCAGCCCCAGCATTTT.

This clone was recorded a few times. The rearrangement joins TRBV27 to TRBJ1-1; D is possibly TRBD1 (5 bases). Trimming removed 8 bases at V and 8 bases at J, with 18 bases between. The germline gives CDR1 MNHEY, CDR2 SMNVEV (reference sequence). The CDR3 extends over 13 amino acids. The CDR3, as DNA: TGTGCCAGCGGCGTTTCCCCGACAGCCGAAGCTTTCTTT. Translation: CASGVSPTAEAFF.

The table lists this clone with a few counts. This rearrangement joins TRBV2 to TRBJ2-7; D is perhaps TRBD1 or TRBD2 (5 bases each). The CDR3 extends over 14 amino acids. The germline CDR1 and CDR2 sequences are SNHLY and FYNNEI. Trimming shortened V by 3 bases and J by 2 bases, and 11 bases separated the two germline ends. The CDR3 spells CASSDETGPYEQYF. The CDR3 DNA reads TGTGCCAGCAGTGATGAGACGGGGCCCTACGAGCAGTACTTC.

This sequence joins TRBV29-1 and TRBJ1-2; D is unclear. This CDR3 region has 17 residues. V was trimmed by 4 bases and J by 4 bases, leaving 25 bases between them. Germline V lookup: CDR1 SQVTM, CDR2 ANQGSEA. CDR3 residues: CSVVTQGSGVPPYGYTF. CDR3 bases: TGCAGCGTTGTAACCCAAGGGTCGGGCGTTCCCCCCTATGGCTACACCTTC.

V and J are TRBV12-5 and TRBJ2-1, with a possible D match to TRBD2 (6 bases). Germline V gene lookup returns CDR1 LGHNT and CDR2 FRNRAP. The CDR3 totals 13 residues. V lost 2 bases and J lost 9, with 11 bases in between. The CDR3 here is CASGLMGGSEQFF. For the CDR3, the DNA is TGTGCTAGTGGTTTGATGGGAGGTAGTGAGCAGTTCTTC.

The chain carries TRBV30 and TRBJ2-7; no definite D call. The CDR3 extends over 13 amino acids. Germline V gene sequence: CDR1 GTSNPN, CDR2 SVGIG (reference sequence). Trimming pared 3 bases from V and 5 bases from J, leaving 14 bases between. The CDR3 DNA follows: TGTGCCTGGAGAATCAGGAATTATAACGAGCAGTACTTC. Its protein product is CAWRIRNYNEQYF.

J is TRBJ2-1 and V is TRBV6-1, with 7 nucleotides matching TRBD1. V shed 4 bases and J 5 bases; nucleotides not matched to a gene: 8. The CDR3 runs to 15 residues. Germline V gene lookup returns CDR1 MNHNS and CDR2 SASEGT. The CDR3 protein is CASSVIGGENNEQFF. Written as DNA, the CDR3 is TGTGCCAGCAGTGTCATAGGGGGCGAGAACAATGAGCAGTTCTTC.

The chain joins TRBV12-5 to TRBJ2-2, with D unresolved. Between the trimmed V and J ends, which lost 1 base and 3 bases, there was a span of 3 bases. The length of the CDR3 is 13 residues. Germline CDR1 and CDR2: LGHNT and FRNRAP. The CDR3 sequence is CASGLGYTGELFF. As DNA, the CDR3 is TGTGCTAGTGGTTTGGGCTACACCGGGGAGCTGTTTTTT. The full variable domain, in which reference TRBV12-5 and TRBJ2-2 provide the parts outside the CDR3, is DARVTQTPRHKVTEMGQEVTMRCQPILGHNTVFWYRQTMMQGLELLAYFRNRAPLDDSGMPKDRFSAEMPDATLATLKIQPSEPRDSAVYFCASGLGYTGELFFGEGSRLTVL.

V gene TRBV5-5 combines with J gene TRBJ2-7, with a tentative D call TRBD1 (6 bases). Germline loops: CDR1 SGHKS, CDR2 YYEKEE (reference sequence). V shed 10 bases and J shed 3 bases, with 14 bases lying between them. The CDR3 is 12 amino acids. In DNA form, the CDR3 reads TGTGCCGCCGGGACACCAGGCTACGAGCAGTACTTC. This gives the protein CAAGTPGYEQYF.

The rearrangement links TRBV28 to TRBJ2-5; D not resolved. Trimming pared 2 bases from V and 10 bases from J, leaving 11 bases between. There are 12 residues in the CDR3. Germline V lookup: CDR1 MDHEN, CDR2 SYDVKM. The DNA for the CDR3 is TGTGCCAGCAGTTTAGGTCTCTGGGACCAGTACTTC. Translated: CASSLGLWDQYF. The variable domain in full, completed from reference TRBV28 and TRBJ2-5, reads DVKVTQSSRYLVKRTGEKVFLECVQDMDHENMFWYRQDPGLGLRLIYFSYDVKMKEKGDIPEGYSVSREKKERFSLILESASTNQTSMYLCASSLGLWDQYFGPGTRLLVL.